The 21 T cell receptor beta chains reported below all come from one sample, sequenced in a study of metastatic and nonmetastatic thyroid tumors. Treatment of any kind had been given to no patient before thyroid surgery. TCRdb re-analyzed the PCR reads through MiXCR. This table holds almost 70,000 clones, approximately 15% found once. Sequencing was carried out using blood. All receptors derive from a male donor with papillary thyroid cancer or a benign thyroid nodule (not recorded which). Some clones in this sample may be carry-over from other donors' samples.

This clone was seen a few times. This sequence may be a read error, since a much larger clone differs from it by one base. CDR3 nucleotide sequence: TGCAGTGCTAGAGCTCCGTCTATGGGCCGCCCGGACACCGGGGAGCTGTTTTTT. The encoded protein is CSARAPSMGRPDTGELFF. The chain carries TRBV20-1 and TRBJ2-2, with no clear D. The CDR3 is 18 amino acids. Trimming shortened V by 1 base and J by 3 bases, and 21 bases separated the two germline ends. The germline CDR1 and CDR2 sequences are DFQATT and SNEGSKA (reference sequence).

This clone was observed many times. The chain joins TRBV19 to TRBJ1-5, with a tentative D call TRBD1 (5 bases). Trimming pared 3 bases from V and 7 bases from J, leaving 25 bases between. The CDR3 spans 18 residues. Germline V lookup: CDR1 LNHDA, CDR2 SQIVND (reference sequence). CDR3 DNA: TGTGCCAGTAGTATTATTAATCGGGGCAGGTTATGGGGCCAGCCCCAGCATTTT. Its translation is CASSIINRGRLWGQPQHF.

This clone has a count of ten or more. The chain is built from TRBV28 and TRBJ2-7; D uncertain. The length of the CDR3 is 11 residues. Germline lookup yields CDR1 MDHEN and CDR2 SYDVKM. V gave up 4 bases and J gave up 7 bases, with 8 bases separating them. DNA of the CDR3: TGTGCCAGCAGTTACTACGGGGAGCAGTACTTC. Protein product: CASSYYGEQYF.

This clone was observed a few times. This sequence joins TRBV6-2 or TRBV6-3 and TRBJ2-3; D is undetermined. V lost 2 bases to trimming and J lost 0 bases, with 3 bases between them. CDR3 length: 13 amino acids. CDR1 and CDR2 from the germline V gene are MNHEY and SVGEGT. CDR3 region: CASSYASTDTQYF. The CDR3 DNA follows: TGTGCCAGCAGTTACGCTAGCACAGATACGCAGTATTTT.

This clone was seen many times. This rearrangement joins TRBV15 to TRBJ1-5; D not resolved. With 4 bases removed from V and 4 bases from J, the gap between germline ends came to 5 bases. CDR1 is LNHNV, CDR2 YYDKDF, per germline (reference sequence). The CDR3 extends over 12 amino acids. CDR3 protein: CATSTGNQPQHF. The CDR3 DNA sequence: TGTGCCACCAGCACCGGTAATCAGCCCCAGCATTTT.

The sample holds many counts of this clone. The rearrangement joins TRBV18 to TRBJ1-1; 10 nucleotides match TRBD1. V lost 2 bases and J lost 0; bases outside the gene matches: 6. The CDR3 covers 17 residues. The germline V gene has CDR1 KGHSH and CDR2 LQKENI. The CDR3 is CASSPLEDRGLNTEAFF. The CDR3 DNA is TGTGCCAGCTCACCATTAGAGGACAGGGGGTTGAACACTGAAGCTTTCTTT.

Ten or more counts support this clone. V is TRBV6-5 and J is TRBJ2-7; TRBD2 might be the D (5 bases). The V gene's germline CDR1 is MNHEY and CDR2 SVGAGI. The CDR3 runs 13 residues. V lost 0 bases and J lost 7, with 10 bases in between. CDR3 in amino acids: CASSYSREREQYV. CDR3 DNA sequence: TGTGCCAGCAGTTACTCGAGAGAGCGGGAGCAGTACGTC.

This clone was recorded at least ten times. This sequence joins TRBV7-9 and TRBJ1-4; D possibly corresponds to TRBD1 (5 bases). V lost 3 bases and J lost 3, with 8 bases in between. In germline, CDR1 is SEHNR, CDR2 FQNEAQ (reference sequence). There are 14 residues in the CDR3. CDR3: CASSLGPANEKLFF. CDR3 nucleotide sequence: TGTGCCAGCAGCTTGGGGCCAGCTAATGAAAAACTGTTTTTT.

The chain carries TRBV6-1 and TRBJ1-5; D gene unclear. Trimming removed 6 bases at V and 0 bases at J, with 9 bases between. The CDR3 spans 14 residues. CDR1 and CDR2 from the germline V gene are MNHNS and SASEGT. The CDR3 nucleotides are TGTGCCAGCAGCCGAGAGGCTAGCAATCAGCCCCAGCATTTT. This sequence encodes CASSREASNQPQHF.

Concerning this clone: Compared with germline, one end of the junction differs, possibly owing to a read error. The chain has TRBV11-1 and TRBJ2-7, with D maybe TRBD2 (5 bases). CDR1 is SGHAT, CDR2 FQDESV, per germline (reference sequence). This CDR3 has 15 residues. In DNA form, the CDR3 reads TGTGCCAGCATCCGAGATGTGCTAGCAACCTACGAGCATTACTTC. It specifies CASIRDVLATYEHYF.

The rearrangement links TRBV20-1 to TRBJ2-7; the D gene is possibly TRBD2 (5 bases). CDR3 length equals 14 residues. Germline V CDR1 and CDR2: DFQATT, SNEGSKA (reference sequence). Deletions cut 8 bases from V and 3 bases from J, with 20 bases between. CDR3 region: CSTARASWNYEQYV. The CDR3 DNA reads TGCAGTACCGCCCGAGCTAGCTGGAACTACGAGCAGTACGTC.

V usage is TRBV20-1 and J usage is TRBJ1-6; D remains unclear. The CDR3 spans 13 residues. CDR1 and CDR2 (germline): DFQATT, SNEGSKA (reference sequence). V lost 2 bases and J lost 4, with 6 bases in between. The CDR3 DNA sequence: TGCAGTGCTAGACAGGTTTATAATTCACCCCTCCACTTT. Residues: CSARQVYNSPLHF.

The CDR3 spells CASSLRGANNNYGYTF. The CDR3 DNA reads as TGTGCCAGCAGCCTCCGCGGGGCGAACAATAACTATGGCTACACCTTC. This chain connects TRBV5-4 to TRBJ1-2; weak D call: TRBD1 (5 bases). Trimming stripped 4 bases from V and 1 base from J, with 17 bases between. CDR1 and CDR2 (germline): SGHNT, YYREEE (reference sequence). This CDR3 has 16 residues.

This clone was counted only a few times. The chain combines TRBV6-2 or TRBV6-3 with TRBJ1-2; TRBD1 is a possible D gene (6 bases). This CDR3 comprises 14 residues. The V end lost 6 bases, the J end lost 0 bases, and 11 bases lay between the germline ends. CDR1 and CDR2 (germline): MNHEY, SVGEGT. The CDR3 DNA sequence: TGTGCCAGCAGCCAGACAGGCACTAACTATGGCTACACCTTC. This encodes CASSQTGTNYGYTF.

The chain uses TRBV30 and TRBJ2-7, with D possibly being TRBD2 (6 bases). Germline V gives CDR1 GTSNPN, CDR2 SVGIG (reference sequence). Trimming removed 2 bases from V and 5 bases from J, with 19 bases in between. The CDR3 has 15 residues. CDR3 sequence: CAWSIVTRGINEQYV. The CDR3 DNA reads as TGTGCCTGGAGTATAGTGACTAGAGGGATTAACGAGCAGTACGTC.

This clone was seen repeatedly, ten times or more. The rearrangement links TRBV9 to TRBJ2-2, with D maybe TRBD2 (7 bases). Trimming stripped 1 base from V and 3 bases from J, with 16 bases between. CDR1 SGDLS and CDR2 YYNGEE come from the germline V gene. The CDR3 length is 17 residues. In DNA, the CDR3 is TGTGCCAGCAGCGTATCGAAAAGGGGGGGACACACCGGGGAGCTGTTTTTT. Translation: CASSVSKRGGHTGELFF.

This clone occurred once. This chain joins TRBV7-2 and TRBJ1-2, with TRBD1 identical over 9 bases. The CDR3 runs to 14 residues. The germline gives CDR1 SGHTA, CDR2 FQGNSA. V lost 6 bases, J lost 4 bases, and 6 bases stayed unmatched. CDR3 DNA: TGTGCCAGCAGATGGACACAGGGGGCCTATGGCTACACCTTC. Residues: CASRWTQGAYGYTF.

Details on this clone: Sequence at one end of the junction differs from germline and may be a read error. The same CDR3 can be traced to other DNA sequences in this sample. V is TRBV27 and J is TRBJ2-6; D may be TRBD1 or TRBD2 (5 bases each). Germline values: CDR1 MNHEY, CDR2 SMNVEV (reference sequence). The CDR3 is 16 residues long. The CDR3 DNA follows: TGTGCCAGCAGTCAGGCCCGGATCTCCGGGGCCAACGTACTGACTTTC. Protein product: CASSQARISGANVLTF. Based on the CDR3 plus reference TRBV27 and TRBJ2-6, the full variable domain is EAQVTQNPRYLITVTGKKLTVTCSQNMNHEYMSWYRQDPGLGLRQIYYSMNVEVTDKGDVPEGYKVSRKEKRNFPLILESPSPNQTSLYFCASSQARISGANVLTFGAGSRLTVL.

This clone was seen ten or more times. The genes are TRBV5-1 and TRBJ2-3; no firm D call. Germline assignment: CDR1 SGHRS and CDR2 YFSETQ. The CDR3 is 14 residues long. The V end lost 0 bases, the J end lost 2 bases, and 7 bases lay between the germline ends. CDR3 nucleotides: TGCGCCAGCAGCTTGGGAGAGGTCACAGATACGCAGTATTTT. The encoded protein is CASSLGEVTDTQYF. Supplemented by reference TRBV5-1 and TRBJ2-3, the full variable domain reads KAGVTQTPRYLIKTRGQQVTLSCSPISGHRSVSWYQQTPGQGLQFLFEYFSETQRNKGNFPGRFSGRQFSNSRSEMNVSTLELGDSALYLCASSLGEVTDTQYFGPGTRLTVL.

This clone has just a few counts. Compared with germline, one end of the junction differs, possibly owing to a read error. This chain joins TRBV6-4 and TRBJ2-2; D is unresolved. Looked up from germline, CDR1 is MRHNA and CDR2 is SNTAGT. The CDR3 is 15 amino acids. CDR3 loop: CASSEKWANTGELFF. The CDR3 nucleotides are TGTGCCAGCAGTGAGAAGTGGGCGAACACCGGTGAGCTGTTTTTT.

This clone showed up many times. The V call is TRBV7-2, the J call TRBJ2-5; TRBD1 agrees at 7 bases. This CDR3 has 15 residues. From germline, CDR1 is SGHTA and CDR2 FQGNSA. V gave up 5 bases and J gave up 1 base; unmatched junction bases: 7. The CDR3 reads CASSPSGTVQETQYF. CDR3 bases: TGTGCCAGCAGCCCGTCCGGGACAGTCCAAGAGACCCAGTACTTC.